This note documents a single T cell receptor beta chain sequence. This record comes from a study of blood T cell repertoires in COVID-19. Clones were read by immunoSEQ multiplex PCR, and TCRdb kept only the in-frame ones, dropping some. The data contain under 95,000 clones, 80% to 90% of them seen just once; the ten biggest clones take up over 15%. The germline V gene has CDR1 MNHNY and CDR2 SVGAGI (reference sequence). The CDR3 contains 16 residues. Trimming at V came to 5 bases and at J to 0 bases, leaving 4 bases not matched to a gene. What was sequenced was peripheral blood. V usage is TRBV6-6 and J usage is TRBJ2-2, with 9 nucleotides matching TRBD1. This clonotype was sampled from an elderly woman with acute or convalescent COVID-19. Written as DNA, the CDR3 is TGTGCCAGCAGTCAAAGGACAGGGGCGAACACCGGGGAGCTGTTTTTT. Its translation is CASSQRTGANTGELFF.